This T cell receptor beta chain derives from a study of blood T cell repertoires in COVID-19. Study background: Material from acute and convalescent COVID-19 was sourced from the United States, Italy and Spain.

The germline gives CDR1 MRHNA, CDR2 SNTAGT. Trimming took off 3 bases at V and 2 bases at J, with 12 bases between the two ends. The CDR3 has 15 amino acids. Authors' methods: By means of reference gene primer amplification, nucleated cell counts were estimated. Assay used: immunoSEQ multiplex PCR; TCRdb lists only in-frame clones, some missing. That table furnishes V, J and clone size, whereas the DNA furnished D and trimming. The sample records under 70,000 clones, 80% to 90% being singletons. The chain joins TRBV6-4 to TRBJ2-3, with D possibly matching TRBD1 (6 bases). The specimen was peripheral blood. This TCR derives from a woman aged 18-29 years with acute or convalescent COVID-19. The CDR3 region has the DNA TGTGCCAGCAGTGAGGAGTTGGGGGCCACAGATACGCAGTATTTT. Protein: CASSEELGATDTQYF.